Listed below are T cell receptor beta chains from one sample, sequenced in a study of early stage breast cancer tumors. Libraries were prepared by immunoSEQ multiplex PCR; TCRdb keeps only in-frame clonotypes and omits some of them. The sample holds some 75,000 clones, roughly three quarters seen once. Sequencing used blood. These receptors were collected from a person aged 55 to 75 with breast cancer. Each CDR3 is given with its conserved first and last residue. The D gene is left open where the match is weak. The size of a clone is reported for some rows only, either as once, few or many, or as a class for expanded clones.

TRBV7-9	TRBJ2-1	-	-	TGTGCCAGCAGCTTAGATTCCGCCAGGGTCAATGAGCAGTTCTTC	CASSLDSARVNEQFF
TRBV28	TRBJ2-4	-	TRBD2	TGTGCCAGCAGTTCTTTAGCGGGGGGGACAAACATTCAGTACTTC	CASSSLAGGTNIQYF
TRBV19	TRBJ2-3	-	-	TGTGCCAGTAGTATAGGGGAATCGGATACGCAGTATTTT	CASSIGESDTQYF
TRBV7-2	TRBJ1-1	-	TRBD1	TGTGCCAGCAGCTTGCCGACAGGGGCCACTGAAGCTTTCTTT	CASSLPTGATEAFF
TRBV6-1	TRBJ2-3	-	-	TGTGCCAGCAGTGAAGCGCATATCCCCCAGGGGATTCCTAGCACAGATACGCAGTATTTT	CASSEAHIPQGIPSTDTQYF
TRBV7-9	TRBJ2-7	-	TRBD2	TGTGCCAGCAGCCGGATAGCGGGAGCGGCCGAGCAGTACTTC	CASSRIAGAAEQYF
TRBV6-6	TRBJ1-1	-	-	TGTGCCAGCAGTACGACCTACTCCGATGAAGCTTTCTTT	CASSTTYSDEAFF
TRBV10-3	TRBJ2-2	-	-	TGTGCCATCAGTGAGACGAACACCGGGGAGCTGTTTTTT	CAISETNTGELFF
TRBV6-1	TRBJ2-3	-	-	TGTGCCAGCAGTGACGACAGGTTAGATACGCAGTATTTT	CASSDDRLDTQYF
TRBV5-6	TRBJ1-5	-	-	TGTGCCAGCAGCGGGGGGGCAGGAGTCCAGCCCCAGCATTTT	CASSGGAGVQPQHF
TRBV4-3	TRBJ1-1	-	-	TGCGCCAGCAGCCAGGTGACAGGAGGTAACACTGAAGCTTTCTTT	CASSQVTGGNTEAFF
TRBV21-1	TRBJ1-1	-	-	TGTGCCAGCAGCAAAGTTTGTGGAGTCCTTGAAGCTTTCTTT	CASSKVCGVLEAFF
TRBV21-1	TRBJ1-3	few	-	TGTGCCAGCTGCCTAGTTCGGAGCCTCTCTGGAAACACCATATATTTT	CASCLVRSLSGNTIYF
TRBV27	TRBJ2-1	-	-	TGTGCCAGCAGTTTCGCAGGGGACTACAATGAGCAGTTCTTC	CASSFAGDYNEQFF
TRBV2	TRBJ2-2	-	TRBD1	TGTGCCAGCAGTGACGGGACAGGGGGAAACACCGGGGAGCTGTTTTTT	CASSDGTGGNTGELFF
TRBV9	TRBJ2-3	-	-	TGTGCCAGCAGCGTAGTCTCTGACGCCACAGATACGCAGTATTTT	CASSVVSDATDTQYF
TRBV28	TRBJ1-4	-	TRBD1	TGTGCCAGCAGTTCTCTCGGGACAGGGGGGGGAGAAAAACTGTTTTTT	CASSSLGTGGGEKLFF
TRBV28	TRBJ1-5	-	-	TGTGCCAGCAGCACAGGGAGCAATCAGCCCCAGCATTTT	CASSTGSNQPQHF
TRBV5-1	TRBJ2-1	-	TRBD2	TGCGCCAGCAGCCGCGGACTAGCGGGAGTGGAAAATGAGCAGTTCTTC	CASSRGLAGVENEQFF
TRBV19	TRBJ2-5	once	TRBD1	TGTGCCAGTAGTATTACAGGGGGCGGGGAGACCCAGTACTTC	CASSITGGGETQYF
TRBV5-1	TRBJ2-1	-	TRBD2	TGCGCCAGCAGCTGGACTAGCGGTCCTAACAATGAGCAGTTCTTC	CASSWTSGPNNEQFF
TRBV6-1	TRBJ2-5	-	TRBD1	TGTGCCAGCAGTCCCAGGGGGCTAGGGGAGACCCAGTACTTC	CASSPRGLGETQYF
TRBV6-5	TRBJ1-6	-	-	TGTGCCAGCAGCTACGGTGGACATAGCTCACCCCTCCACTTT	CASSYGGHSSPLHF
TRBV7-9	TRBJ2-7	few	TRBD1	TGTGCCAGCAGCTCTGACAGGGGTCAGATTCGGGAGCAGTACTTC	CASSSDRGQIREQYF
TRBV4-1	TRBJ1-2	-	-	TGCGCCAGCAGCCTCGACGGGTGGGGCTACACCTTC	CASSLDGWGYTF
TRBV4-3	TRBJ1-4	-	TRBD1	TGCGCCAGCAGCCAGGAACCCAGGGGGCCAACTAATGAAAAACTGTTTTTT	CASSQEPRGPTNEKLFF
TRBV15	TRBJ2-2	-	-	TGTGCCACCAGCAGAGATACGGGGGTAAACACCGGGGAGCTGTTTTTT	CATSRDTGVNTGELFF
TRBV6-5	TRBJ2-2	-	-	TGTGCCAGCAGTTTGAGGCTTGTGGCGGGCACCGGGGAGCTGTTTTTT	CASSLRLVAGTGELFF
TRBV20-1	TRBJ1-1	-	-	TGCAGTGCTGAACAGAACACTGAAGCTTTCTTT	CSAEQNTEAFF
TRBV28	TRBJ2-1	-	TRBD2	TGTGCCAGCAGTCCCCGCGGGGGGAATGAGCAGTTCTTC	CASSPRGGNEQFF
TRBV6-4	TRBJ2-2	-	-	TGTGCCAGCAGTCCAGGAACTCCCGGGGAGCTGTTTTTT	CASSPGTPGELFF
TRBV6-4	TRBJ2-1	-	-	TGTGCCAGCAGTGCTAGCTCCTACAATGAGCAGTTCTTC	CASSASSYNEQFF
TRBV5-1	TRBJ2-5	few	TRBD1	TGCGCCAGCAGCGCTCAGGGGGATGGGACCCAGTACTTC	CASSAQGDGTQYF
TRBV10-3	TRBJ2-3	-	-	TGTGCCATCAGTGAATGGCAGGGTGCAGATACGCAGTATTTT	CAISEWQGADTQYF
TRBV7-2	TRBJ2-7	-	TRBD1	TGTGCCAGCAGCCCGGGACAGAGCTCCTACGAGCAGTACTTC	CASSPGQSSYEQYF
TRBV7-8	TRBJ2-7	-	-	TGTGCCAGCCGAATGGGGGAGGACGAGCAGTACTTC	CASRMGEDEQYF
TRBV11-3	TRBJ2-2	-	-	TGTGCCAGCAGCCCCCGGGCGACCGGGGAGCTGTTTTTT	CASSPRATGELFF
TRBV2	TRBJ1-4	-	-	TGTGCCAGCACGGGCGAGGGGCGGAAACTGTTTTTT	CASTGEGRKLFF
TRBV6-4	TRBJ2-4	-	-	TGTGCCAGCAGTGACTCTGAGACAGCAAACATTCAGTACTTC	CASSDSETANIQYF
TRBV7-3	TRBJ2-3	-	TRBD2	TGTGCCAGCAGCCGTCGGACTAGCGGGGGGGTAGATACGCAGTATTTT	CASSRRTSGGVDTQYF
TRBV28	TRBJ1-2	-	TRBD1	TGTGCCAGCAGTTGGGGACAGGCAACCTATGGCTACACCTTC	CASSWGQATYGYTF
TRBV18	TRBJ1-6	-	TRBD1	TGTGCCAGCTCAGCCACAGGGGAGGATTCACCCCTCCACTTT	CASSATGEDSPLHF